Below, 2 T cell receptor beta chains from the same sample are listed, as sequenced in a study of cytomegalovirus exposure and HLA in healthy donors. The PCR contained 60 Vbeta and 13 Jbeta primers. Generated by immunoSEQ multiplex PCR, the TCRdb table keeps only in-frame clones and is missing some. The data show tens of thousands of clones, with around 75% seen just once and 2% to 2.5% held by the top ten. The sample consisted of PBMCs. These receptors came from a man in his forties or fifties in good health and CMV-seronegative.

This chain joins TRBV11-2 and TRBJ1-3; D possibly corresponds to TRBD1 (6 bases). CDR1 and CDR2 from the germline V gene are SGHAT and FQNNGV. The CDR3 is 15 residues long. Trimming pared 2 bases from V and 0 bases from J, leaving 8 bases between. The DNA of the CDR3 is TGTGCCAGCAGCTTACTGGACAGCTCTGGAAACACCATATATTTT. It codes for CASSLLDSSGNTIYF.

This rearrangement joins TRBV4-1 to TRBJ1-2; TRBD1 matches 12 bases. The CDR3 is 16 amino acids. V shed 3 bases, J shed 3 bases, and the junction held 5 bases outside the gene matches. CDR1 and CDR2 (germline): MGHRA, YSYEKL. The CDR3 spells CASSQMGQGAYYGYTF. In nucleotides, the CDR3 is TGCGCCAGCAGCCAGATGGGACAGGGGGCTTACTATGGCTACACCTTC.